This TCR beta chain stems from a study of blood T cell repertoires in COVID-19. This CDR3 has 16 residues. The germline CDR1 and CDR2 sequences are MNHNY and SVGAGI (reference sequence). Trimming left V 5 bases short and J 4 bases short, with 20 bases between. The table came from immunoSEQ multiplex PCR; TCRdb's copy has only in-frame clones and leaves some out. Of around 230,000 clones in the sample, 81% are singletons; the top ten hold about 8%. This chain links TRBV6-6 with TRBJ1-2; D unclear. The TCR originated in an elderly woman with acute or convalescent COVID-19. The sample consisted of peripheral blood. The CDR3 spells CASSQLAATSLYGYTF. DNA for the CDR3: TGTGCCAGCAGTCAGCTGGCGGCCACCAGTCTCTATGGCTACACCTTC.